Shown below are 12 T cell receptor beta chains from a single sample sequenced in a study of shared clonotypes between healthy human individuals. Clones were sequenced by immunoSEQ multiplex PCR, and TCRdb holds only the in-frame ones, with some missing. The sample holds about 2.4 million clones, 80% to 95% seen once. The sequenced material came from naive CD4+ T cells from PBMCs. The sample's subset: CD45RA+ positively selected. The receptors shown here come from a man between 18 and 29 years old in good health. Some clones in this sample may be carry-over from other donors' samples.

For this clone: Its ends do not fully match the called genes, so a read error is possible. This chain uses TRBV30 with TRBJ2-3; either TRBD1 or TRBD2 may fit D (5 bases each). The length of the CDR3 is 17 residues. Germline CDR1 is GTSNPN and CDR2 is SVGIG (reference sequence). CDR3 sequence: CAWSLPGTVEMTDMQYF. The CDR3, as DNA: TGTGCCTGGAGCCTTCCCGGGACCGTGGAAATGACAGATATGCAGTATTTT. The variable domain in full, with the rest retrieved from reference TRBV30 and TRBJ2-3, is SQTIHQWPATLVQPVGSPLSLECTVEGTSNPNLYWYRQAAGRGLQLLFYSVGIGQISSEVPQNLSASRPQDRQFILSSKKLLLSDSGFYLCAWSLPGTVEMTDMQYFGPGTRLTVL.

This chain uses TRBV10-1 with TRBJ2-3; TRBD2 agrees at 7 bases. The CDR3 has 13 amino acids. V dropped 8 bases and J dropped 3; count of bases not matched to a gene: 5. Germline loops: CDR1 WNHNN, CDR2 SYGVQD (reference sequence). The CDR3 DNA follows: TGCGCCAGCGGTCCCGGGGGGACAGATACGCAGTATTTT. It codes for CASGPGGTDTQYF.

This clone was seen a single time. The chain uses TRBV6-1 and TRBJ2-5; a weak D match, TRBD1 (6 bases). The germline V and J ends were trimmed by 2 bases and 4 bases, with 11 bases remaining between them. This CDR3 has 14 residues. The germline gives CDR1 MNHNS, CDR2 SASEGT. The CDR3 DNA sequence: TGTGCCAGCAGTGAATGGGCAGGGGCAGAGACCCAGTACTTC. This gives the protein CASSEWAGAETQYF.

The CDR3 DNA reads as TGTGCCAGCAGCCTACGCCGGGACCCTCCCTCTGGGGAGCAGTTCTTC. Protein sequence: CASSLRRDPPSGEQFF. V usage is TRBV14 and J usage is TRBJ2-1, with D perhaps assigned TRBD1 or TRBD2 (5 bases each). Per germline, CDR1 SGHDN and CDR2 FVKESK. There are 16 residues in the CDR3. The ends were cut back, 4 bases at V and 10 bases at J, with 23 bases in the middle.

Written as DNA, the CDR3 is TGCGCCAGCAGCTTAGACAGGGATCAGGGCTACACCTTC. As protein: CASSLDRDQGYTF. This chain joins TRBV5-1 and TRBJ1-2, with 7 bases aligning to TRBD1. Trimming removed 2 bases from V and 8 bases from J; junction bases left unmatched: 6. The germline V gene encodes CDR1 SGHRS and CDR2 YFSETQ. There are 13 residues in the CDR3.

This clone was detected only once. The CDR3 loop is CAISEGDRGMGDTQYF. The CDR3 nucleotides are TGTGCCATCAGTGAGGGAGACAGGGGCATGGGGGATACGCAGTATTTT. This sequence joins TRBV10-3 and TRBJ2-3; TRBD1 matches at 8 bases. Germline V gene lookup returns CDR1 ENHRY and CDR2 SYGVKD. The CDR3 runs 16 residues. The ends lost 2 bases at V and 6 bases at J; junction bases unmatched: 10.

This chain connects TRBV23-1 to TRBJ2-1; D ambiguous. TRBV23-1 is given ORF status, its function remaining uncertain. There are 14 residues in the CDR3. The V end was cut by 5 bases, the J end by 3 bases, with 11 bases between. The CDR3 bases are TGCGCCAGCAGTGATGATATCCACTACAATGAGCAGTTCTTC. The encoded protein is CASSDDIHYNEQFF.

V is TRBV18 and J is TRBJ2-1; TRBD2 is a possible D gene (5 bases). CDR1 is KGHSH, CDR2 LQKENI, per germline. The length of the CDR3 is 13 residues. With 2 bases removed from V and 6 bases from J, the gap between germline ends came to 8 bases. In DNA, the CDR3 is TGTGCCAGCTCACCAGGACTTCTCAATGAGCAGTTCTTC. Translating it yields CASSPGLLNEQFF.

This clone was picked up a small number of times. The V call is TRBV4-1, the J call TRBJ1-5, with D perhaps matching TRBD1 (5 bases). The CDR3 has 14 residues. The germline CDR1 and CDR2 sequences are MGHRA and YSYEKL. Between the trimmed V and J ends, which lost 2 bases and 5 bases, there was a span of 10 bases. Written as DNA, the CDR3 is TGCGCCAGCAGCCAAACCGGGACTCATCAGCCCCAGCATTTT. Translated, it gives CASSQTGTHQPQHF.

The chain combines TRBV9 with TRBJ2-3, with D possibly matching TRBD1 (5 bases). This CDR3 is built from 15 residues. The germline V gene has CDR1 SGDLS and CDR2 YYNGEE. V shed 0 bases and J shed 5 bases, with 13 bases lying between them. The CDR3 sequence is CASSVEGQARDTQYF. CDR3 bases: TGTGCCAGCAGCGTAGAGGGGCAGGCCAGAGATACGCAGTATTTT.

The chain recombines TRBV6-6 with TRBJ1-5; possible D gene TRBD1, 6 bases. V was cut by 0 bases and J by 5 bases, with 8 bases left in between. Germline V gene data show CDR1 as MNHNY and CDR2 as SVGAGI (reference sequence). This CDR3 spans 14 amino acids. CDR3 residues: CASSYSRGDQPQHF. In DNA form, the CDR3 reads TGTGCCAGCAGTTACTCGAGGGGGGATCAGCCCCAGCATTTT.

The J gene is TRBJ2-3, the V gene TRBV12-5; either TRBD1 or TRBD2 may fit D (6 bases each). The CDR3 covers 14 residues. Trimming removed 5 bases from V and 4 bases from J, with 13 bases in between. Germline V gene lookup returns CDR1 LGHNT and CDR2 FRNRAP. The DNA of the CDR3 is TGTGCTAGTGGTCTTGGGGGGCCCGCAGATACGCAGTATTTT. This gives the protein CASGLGGPADTQYF.